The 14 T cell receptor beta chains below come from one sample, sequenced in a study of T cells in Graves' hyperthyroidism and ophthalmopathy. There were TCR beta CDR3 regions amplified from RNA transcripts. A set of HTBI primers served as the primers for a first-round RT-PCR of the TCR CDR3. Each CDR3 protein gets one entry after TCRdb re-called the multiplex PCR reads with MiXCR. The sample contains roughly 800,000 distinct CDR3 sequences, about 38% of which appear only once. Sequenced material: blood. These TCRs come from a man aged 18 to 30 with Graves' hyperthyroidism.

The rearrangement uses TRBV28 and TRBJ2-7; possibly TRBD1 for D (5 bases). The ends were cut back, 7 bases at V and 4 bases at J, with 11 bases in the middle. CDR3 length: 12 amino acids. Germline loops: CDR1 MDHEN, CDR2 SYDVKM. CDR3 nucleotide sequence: TGTGCCAGCAACACTCCAGGGTACGAGCAGTACTTC. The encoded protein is CASNTPGYEQYF. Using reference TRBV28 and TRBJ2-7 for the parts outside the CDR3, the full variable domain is DVKVTQSSRYLVKRTGEKVFLECVQDMDHENMFWYRQDPGLGLRLIYFSYDVKMKEKGDIPEGYSVSREKKERFSLILESASTNQTSMYLCASNTPGYEQYFGPGTRLTVT.

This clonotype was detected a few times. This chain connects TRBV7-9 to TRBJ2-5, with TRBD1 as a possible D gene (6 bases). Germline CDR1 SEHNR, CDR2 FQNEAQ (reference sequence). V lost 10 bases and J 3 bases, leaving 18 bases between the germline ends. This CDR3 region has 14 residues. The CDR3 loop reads CATSDRTNEETQYF. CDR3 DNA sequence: TGTGCCACTTCAGACAGGACAAACGAAGAGACCCAGTACTTC.

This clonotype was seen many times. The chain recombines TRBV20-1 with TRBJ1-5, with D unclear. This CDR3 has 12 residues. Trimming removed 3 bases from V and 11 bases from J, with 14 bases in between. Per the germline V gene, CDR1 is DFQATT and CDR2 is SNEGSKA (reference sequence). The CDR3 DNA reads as TGCAGTGCTAGTAGGCATTCGGAAACCCAGCATTTT. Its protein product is CSASRHSETQHF.

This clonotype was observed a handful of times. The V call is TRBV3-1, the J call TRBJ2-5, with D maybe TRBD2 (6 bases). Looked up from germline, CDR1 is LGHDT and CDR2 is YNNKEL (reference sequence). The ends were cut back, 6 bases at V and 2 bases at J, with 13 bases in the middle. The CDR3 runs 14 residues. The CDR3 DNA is TGTGCCAGCAGTCGGGCTAGCGAACAAGAGACCCAGTACTTC. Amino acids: CASSRASEQETQYF.

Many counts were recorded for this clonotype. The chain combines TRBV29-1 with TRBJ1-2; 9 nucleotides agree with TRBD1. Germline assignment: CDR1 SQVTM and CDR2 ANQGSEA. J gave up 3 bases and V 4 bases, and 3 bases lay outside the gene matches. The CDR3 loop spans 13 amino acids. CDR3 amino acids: CSVGDREDYGYTF. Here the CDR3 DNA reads TGCAGCGTTGGGGACAGGGAGGACTATGGCTACACCTTC. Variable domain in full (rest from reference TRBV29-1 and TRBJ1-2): SAVISQKPSRDICQRGTSLTIQCQVDSQVTMMFWYRQQPGQSLTLIATANQGSEATYESGFVIDKFPISRPNLTFSTLTVSNMSPEDSSIYLCSVGDREDYGYTFGSGTRLTVV.

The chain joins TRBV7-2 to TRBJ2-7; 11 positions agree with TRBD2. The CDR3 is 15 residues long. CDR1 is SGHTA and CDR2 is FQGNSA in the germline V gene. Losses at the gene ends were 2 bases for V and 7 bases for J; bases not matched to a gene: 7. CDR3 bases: TGTGCCAGCAGCTTACCGGGACTAGCGGACAATGAGCAGTACTTC. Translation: CASSLPGLADNEQYF.

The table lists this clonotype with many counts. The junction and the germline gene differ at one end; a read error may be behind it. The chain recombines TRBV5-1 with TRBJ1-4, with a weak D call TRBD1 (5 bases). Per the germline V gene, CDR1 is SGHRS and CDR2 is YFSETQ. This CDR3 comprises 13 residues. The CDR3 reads CASSRGGNEKLFF. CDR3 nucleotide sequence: TGTGCCAGCAGCCGGGGGGGGAATGAAAAACTGTTTTTT.

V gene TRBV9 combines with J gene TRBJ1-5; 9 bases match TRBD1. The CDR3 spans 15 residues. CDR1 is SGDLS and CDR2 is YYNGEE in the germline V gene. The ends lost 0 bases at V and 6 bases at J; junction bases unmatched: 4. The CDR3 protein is CASSVGTGEGQPQHF. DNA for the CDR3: TGTGCCAGCAGCGTAGGGACAGGGGAGGGTCAGCCCCAGCATTTT.

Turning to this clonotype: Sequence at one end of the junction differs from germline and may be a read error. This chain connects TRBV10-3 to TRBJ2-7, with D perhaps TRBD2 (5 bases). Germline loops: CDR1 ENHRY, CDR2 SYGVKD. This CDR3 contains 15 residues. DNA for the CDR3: TGTGCCAGCAGTTACGGCGGGCAGGATTTCTACGAGCAGTACTTC. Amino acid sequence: CASSYGGQDFYEQYF.

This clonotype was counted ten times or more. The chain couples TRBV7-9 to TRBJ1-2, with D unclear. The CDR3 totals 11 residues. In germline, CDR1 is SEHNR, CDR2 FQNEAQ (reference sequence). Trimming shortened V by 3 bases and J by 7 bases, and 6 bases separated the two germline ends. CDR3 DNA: TGTGCCAGCAGCTTGGATTCTGGCTACACCTTC. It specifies CASSLDSGYTF.

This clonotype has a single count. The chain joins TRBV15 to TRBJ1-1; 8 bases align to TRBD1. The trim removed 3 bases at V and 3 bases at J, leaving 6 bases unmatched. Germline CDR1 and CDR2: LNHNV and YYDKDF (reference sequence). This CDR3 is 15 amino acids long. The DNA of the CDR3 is TGTGCCACCAGCAGTAGAGCGGGACAGGACACTGAAGCTTTCTTT. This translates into CATSSRAGQDTEAFF.

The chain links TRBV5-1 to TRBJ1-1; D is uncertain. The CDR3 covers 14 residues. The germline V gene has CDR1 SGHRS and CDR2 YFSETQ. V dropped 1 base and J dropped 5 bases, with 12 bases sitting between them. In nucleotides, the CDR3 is TGCGCCAGCAGCTTGAACAAATTTAGGACTGAAGCTTTCTTT. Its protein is CASSLNKFRTEAFF.

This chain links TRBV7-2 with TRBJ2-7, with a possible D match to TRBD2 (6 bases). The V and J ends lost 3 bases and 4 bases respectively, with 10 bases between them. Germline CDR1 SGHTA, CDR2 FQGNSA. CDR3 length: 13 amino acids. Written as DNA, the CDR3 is TGTGCCAGCAGCTTTCTGGGGACTTACGAGCAGTACTTC. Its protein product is CASSFLGTYEQYF.

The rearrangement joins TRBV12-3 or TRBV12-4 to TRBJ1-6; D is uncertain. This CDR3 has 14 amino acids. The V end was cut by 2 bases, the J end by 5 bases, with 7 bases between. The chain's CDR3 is CASSLNLNNSPLHF. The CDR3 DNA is TGTGCCAGCAGTTTAAACCTTAATAATTCACCCCTCCACTTT.